The present T cell receptor beta chain was sequenced within a study of patients and donors after allogeneic stem cell transplantation. One entry per CDR3 protein results from TCRdb running MiXCR on the RT-PCR reads. Of 95,000 to 120,000 distinct CDR3 sequences in the sample, 35% to 45% were seen once. With 3 bases removed from V and 10 bases from J, the gap between germline ends came to 7 bases. CDR3 size: 12 residues. Germline CDR1 LGHDT, CDR2 YNNKEL (reference sequence). The sequenced sample was blood, either unsorted or a sorted T cell fraction (not recorded which). The TCR sequence derives from a human donor who was either an allogeneic HSCT recipient or a stem cell or donor lymphocyte infusion donor (not recorded which). It is not recorded whose cells these are; they may come from a transplant donor. V gene TRBV3-1 combines with J gene TRBJ1-6; D perhaps matches TRBD1 (5 bases). CDR3 DNA: TGTGCCAGCAGCCAGGGGCCATCACCCCTCCACTTT. This encodes CASSQGPSPLHF.